This passage covers 18 T cell receptor beta chains from one sample sequenced in a study of T cell repertoires in aging, cancer and after chemotherapy. TCR beta rearrangements were amplified from peripheral blood genomic DNA. Rearranged V-D-J TRB sequences were amplified with a mixed TRB-A/B primer pool. One entry per CDR3 protein results from TCRdb running MiXCR on the multiplex PCR reads. This sample has several thousand distinct CDR3 sequences; roughly 37% occur once, and the top ten carry about 39%. Sequenced input: blood. Receptor source: a human donor in good health.

V is TRBV7-9 and J is TRBJ2-7, with D possibly TRBD2 on 6 matching bases. The V end lost 2 bases, the J end lost 5 bases, and 16 bases lay between the germline ends. The V gene's germline CDR1 is SEHNR and CDR2 FQNEAQ (reference sequence). This CDR3 region has 15 residues. The CDR3 sequence is CASSLSGGGTHEQYF. Written as DNA, the CDR3 is TGTGCCAGCAGCTTAAGTGGAGGAGGGACCCACGAGCAGTACTTC.

This rearrangement joins TRBV6-5 to TRBJ1-1; TRBD1 aligns across 8 bases. Germline V gene sequence: CDR1 MNHEY, CDR2 SVGAGI. The CDR3 is made up of 14 amino acids. V lost 4 bases, J lost 10 bases, and 11 bases stayed unmatched. The chain's CDR3 is CASSFSDRAVVAFF. Here the CDR3 DNA reads TGTGCCAGCAGTTTTTCGGACAGGGCCGTAGTAGCTTTCTTT.

This clonotype was observed a few times. J is TRBJ1-5 and V is TRBV15; D ambiguous. There are 15 residues in the CDR3. Germline CDR1 LNHNV, CDR2 YYDKDF (reference sequence). With 0 bases removed from V and 4 bases from J, the gap between germline ends came to 10 bases. CDR3 coding DNA: TGTGCCACCAGCAGAGACCCAGGAGGGAATCAGCCCCAGCATTTT. It translates to CATSRDPGGNQPQHF.

This clonotype was counted only a few times. The chain couples TRBV18 to TRBJ1-1, with a possible D match to TRBD1 (6 bases). The CDR3 is made up of 13 amino acids. Trimming removed 2 bases at V and 4 bases at J, with 8 bases between. Germline CDR1 is KGHSH and CDR2 is LQKENI. The CDR3 reads CASSPTGSTEAFF. In nucleotides, the CDR3 is TGTGCCAGCTCACCAACAGGGAGCACTGAAGCTTTCTTT.

J is TRBJ2-7 and V is TRBV7-9; 8 nucleotides agree with TRBD1. CDR3 size: 17 residues. Per the germline V gene, CDR1 is SEHNR and CDR2 is FQNEAQ (reference sequence). V lost 0 bases and J lost 2; bases outside the gene matches: 9. The CDR3 region is CASSLAGPLTGAYEQYF. DNA for the CDR3: TGTGCCAGCAGCTTAGCGGGGCCCCTGACAGGGGCCTACGAGCAGTACTTC.

V usage is TRBV18 and J usage is TRBJ2-7, with 11 bases aligning to TRBD1. V shed 2 bases and J 4 bases; nucleotides not matched to a gene: 1. Germline CDR1 reads KGHSH; CDR2 reads LQKENI. CDR3 length: 14 residues. This chain's CDR3 is CASSPGTGGYEQYF. In DNA, the CDR3 is TGTGCCAGCTCACCAGGGACAGGGGGTTACGAGCAGTACTTC.

V gene TRBV29-1 combines with J gene TRBJ1-2; a weak D match, TRBD1 (6 bases). Trimming removed 5 bases from V and 5 bases from J, with 18 bases in between. Germline lookup yields CDR1 SQVTM and CDR2 ANQGSEA. The CDR3 is made up of 14 amino acids. The CDR3: CSVHIDQGFYGYTF. In DNA, the CDR3 is TGCAGCGTTCATATCGACCAGGGGTTTTATGGCTACACCTTC. The full variable domain, in which reference TRBV29-1 and TRBJ1-2 provide the parts outside the CDR3, is SAVISQKPSRDICQRGTSLTIQCQVDSQVTMMFWYRQQPGQSLTLIATANQGSEATYESGFVIDKFPISRPNLTFSTLTVSNMSPEDSSIYLCSVHIDQGFYGYTFGSGTRLTVV.

By share of the sample, this clonotype is medium-sized. The chain links TRBV5-6 to TRBJ2-7; D unclear. CDR1 and CDR2 (germline): SGHDT, YYEEEE. The CDR3 sequence is 11 residues long. Trimming took 0 bases from V and 5 from J, leaving 3 bases between them. CDR3 loop: CASSLANEQYF. The CDR3 nucleotides read TGTGCCAGCAGCTTGGCTAACGAGCAGTACTTC.

This clonotype was detected a few times. Written as DNA, the CDR3 is TGTGCCAGCAGTAGGGCTAGCGGACAGACCCAGTACTTC. It is translated as CASSRASGQTQYF. This chain joins TRBV12-3 or TRBV12-4 and TRBJ2-5; TRBD2 aligns across 7 bases. The CDR3 contains 13 residues. V trimming: 5 bases; J trimming: 6 bases; junction bases outside the gene matches: 6.

In its sample, this clonotype was seen a few times. The chain carries TRBV15 and TRBJ2-7; D is ambiguous. Germline V gene lookup returns CDR1 LNHNV and CDR2 YYDKDF (reference sequence). This CDR3 spans 14 amino acids. Trimming cost V 0 bases and J 5 bases, with 11 bases left between them. The CDR3 reads CATSRDMGWNEQYF. DNA of the CDR3: TGTGCCACCAGCAGAGATATGGGTTGGAACGAGCAGTACTTC.

V is TRBV27 and J is TRBJ1-6; TRBD1 aligns across 7 bases. CDR1 MNHEY and CDR2 SMNVEV come from the germline V gene (reference sequence). The CDR3 spans 15 residues. Losses at the gene ends were 6 bases for V and 10 bases for J; bases not matched to a gene: 12. The CDR3 DNA follows: TGTGCCAGCAGGGGGGGCTCGGGACAGCTGTCACCCCTCCACTTT. Translated, it gives CASRGGSGQLSPLHF.

The V gene is TRBV7-4, the J gene TRBJ2-6; D tentatively reads TRBD1 or TRBD2 (5 bases each). The CDR3 is 17 amino acids. Trimming took 4 bases from V and 0 from J, leaving 13 bases between them. Germline V lookup: CDR1 SGHVT, CDR2 SQSDAQ. CDR3 bases: TGTGCCAGCAGCTCGGGACGGGGTTTCTCTGGGGCCAACGTCCTGACTTTC. Translation gives CASSSGRGFSGANVLTF.

J is TRBJ1-2 and V is TRBV27, with TRBD1 matching 8 bases. The CDR3 has 14 amino acids. Germline loops: CDR1 MNHEY, CDR2 SMNVEV (reference sequence). V lost 0 bases, J lost 8 bases, and 5 bases stayed unmatched. DNA for the CDR3: TGTGCCAGCAGTTTATCGACAGGGGTGGAAGGCTACACCTTC. Protein product: CASSLSTGVEGYTF.

This rearrangement joins TRBV6-5 to TRBJ2-3, with TRBD2 identical over 8 bases. V gave up 5 bases and J gave up 5 bases; unmatched junction bases: 9. The germline CDR1 and CDR2 sequences are MNHEY and SVGAGI. The CDR3 totals 15 residues. The CDR3 protein is CASSQSGSSRDTQYF. The CDR3 DNA is TGTGCCAGCAGTCAAAGCGGGAGCTCCAGAGATACGCAGTATTTT.

This clonotype was found a few times. The chain combines TRBV11-3 with TRBJ1-2; 8 bases fit TRBD1. The CDR3 has 14 amino acids. The trim removed 4 bases at V and 8 bases at J, leaving 9 bases unmatched. Germline-derived CDR1 and CDR2 are SGHNT and YENEEA. The CDR3 here is CASSSTGTGRGYTF. CDR3 in DNA: TGTGCCAGCAGCTCGACCGGGACAGGCCGCGGCTACACCTTC.

This chain uses TRBV5-4 with TRBJ2-1, with 9 bases that match TRBD2. The germline V gene has CDR1 SGHNT and CDR2 YYREEE (reference sequence). The junction had 2 bases not matched to a gene; V was cut back by 3 bases and J by 1 base. The CDR3 is made up of 15 amino acids. The CDR3, as DNA: TGTGCCAGCAGCTATAGCGGGAGTTCCTACAATGAGCAGTTCTTC. Residues: CASSYSGSSYNEQFF.

V gene TRBV19 combines with J gene TRBJ1-5; D unclear. The CDR3 loop spans 12 amino acids. V shed 4 bases and J shed 3 bases, with 4 bases lying between them. Germline V gene sequence: CDR1 LNHDA, CDR2 SQIVND (reference sequence). As DNA, the CDR3 is TGTGCCAGTAGTACGAACAATCAGCCCCAGCATTTT. It specifies CASSTNNQPQHF.

The chain employs TRBV11-3 and TRBJ2-1; no clear D. CDR1 and CDR2 (germline): SGHNT, YENEEA. The CDR3 length is 13 residues. The ends were cut back, 10 bases at V and 0 bases at J, with 10 bases in the middle. The CDR3 DNA reads as TGTGCCACCCTTGTGGGCTCCTACAATGAGCAGTTCTTC. It specifies CATLVGSYNEQFF.